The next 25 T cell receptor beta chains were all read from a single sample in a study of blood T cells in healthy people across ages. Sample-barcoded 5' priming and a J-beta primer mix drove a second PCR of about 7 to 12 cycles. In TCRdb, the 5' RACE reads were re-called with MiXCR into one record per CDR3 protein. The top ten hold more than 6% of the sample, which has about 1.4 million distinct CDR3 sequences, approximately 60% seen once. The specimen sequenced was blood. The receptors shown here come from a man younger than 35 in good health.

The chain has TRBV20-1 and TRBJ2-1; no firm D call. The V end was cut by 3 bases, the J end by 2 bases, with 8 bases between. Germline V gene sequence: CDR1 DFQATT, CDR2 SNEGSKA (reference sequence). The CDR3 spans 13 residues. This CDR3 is CSARANTYNEQFF. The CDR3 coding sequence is TGCAGTGCTAGGGCGAACACCTACAATGAGCAGTTCTTC.

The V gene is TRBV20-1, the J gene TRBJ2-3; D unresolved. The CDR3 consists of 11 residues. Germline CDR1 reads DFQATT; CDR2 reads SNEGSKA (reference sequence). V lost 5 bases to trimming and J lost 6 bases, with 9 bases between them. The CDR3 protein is CSASLEDTQYF. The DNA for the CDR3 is TGCAGTGCTTCACTGGAGGATACGCAGTATTTT.

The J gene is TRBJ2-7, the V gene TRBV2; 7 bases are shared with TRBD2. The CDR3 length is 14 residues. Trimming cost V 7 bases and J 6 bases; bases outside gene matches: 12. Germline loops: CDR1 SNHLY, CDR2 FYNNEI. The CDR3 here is CASTGDPTSLEQYF. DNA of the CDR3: TGTGCCAGCACCGGGGACCCGACTAGCCTCGAGCAGTACTTC.

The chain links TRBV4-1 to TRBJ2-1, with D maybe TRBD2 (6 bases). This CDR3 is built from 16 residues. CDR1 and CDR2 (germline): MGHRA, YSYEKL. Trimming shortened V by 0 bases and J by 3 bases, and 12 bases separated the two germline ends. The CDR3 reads CASSQDPGEDYNEQFF. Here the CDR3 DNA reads TGCGCCAGCAGCCAAGACCCGGGAGAGGACTACAATGAGCAGTTCTTC.

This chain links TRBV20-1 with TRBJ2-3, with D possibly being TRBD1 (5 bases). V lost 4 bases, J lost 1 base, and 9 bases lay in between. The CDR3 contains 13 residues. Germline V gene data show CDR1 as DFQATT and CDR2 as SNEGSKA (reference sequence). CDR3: CSANPTGTDTQYF. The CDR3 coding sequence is TGCAGTGCTAACCCGACAGGCACAGATACGCAGTATTTT.

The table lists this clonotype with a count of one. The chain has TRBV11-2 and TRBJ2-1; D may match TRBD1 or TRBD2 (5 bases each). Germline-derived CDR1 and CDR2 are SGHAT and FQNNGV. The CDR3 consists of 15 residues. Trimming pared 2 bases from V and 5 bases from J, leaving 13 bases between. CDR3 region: CASSLTGREDNEQFF. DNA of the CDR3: TGTGCCAGCAGCTTAACGGGACGGGAAGACAATGAGCAGTTCTTC. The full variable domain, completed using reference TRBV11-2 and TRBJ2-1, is EAGVAQSPRYKIIEKRQSVAFWCNPISGHATLYWYQQILGQGPKLLIQFQNNGVVDDSQLPKDRFSAERLKGVDSTLKIQPAKLEDSAVYLCASSLTGREDNEQFFGPGTRLTVL.

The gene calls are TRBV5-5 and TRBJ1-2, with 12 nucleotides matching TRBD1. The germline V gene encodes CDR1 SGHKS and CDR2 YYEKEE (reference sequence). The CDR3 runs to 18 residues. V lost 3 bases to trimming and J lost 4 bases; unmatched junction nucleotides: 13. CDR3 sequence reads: CASSSGPGTGGDSYGYTF. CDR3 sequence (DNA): TGTGCCAGCAGCTCGGGACCCGGGACAGGGGGCGATAGCTATGGCTACACCTTC.

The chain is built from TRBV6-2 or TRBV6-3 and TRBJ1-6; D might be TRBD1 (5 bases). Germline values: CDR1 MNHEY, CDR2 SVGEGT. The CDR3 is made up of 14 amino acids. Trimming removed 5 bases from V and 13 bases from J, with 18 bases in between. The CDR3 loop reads CASSDWGPKVPLHF. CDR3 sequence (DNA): TGTGCCAGCAGTGACTGGGGCCCTAAGGTGCCCCTCCACTTT.

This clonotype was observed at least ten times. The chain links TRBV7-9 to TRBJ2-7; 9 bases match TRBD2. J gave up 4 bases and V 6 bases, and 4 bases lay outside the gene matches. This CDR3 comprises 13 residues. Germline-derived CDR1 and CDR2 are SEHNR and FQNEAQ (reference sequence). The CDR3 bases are TGTGCCAGCAGTCCAGCGGGAGGTTACGAGCAGTACTTC. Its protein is CASSPAGGYEQYF.

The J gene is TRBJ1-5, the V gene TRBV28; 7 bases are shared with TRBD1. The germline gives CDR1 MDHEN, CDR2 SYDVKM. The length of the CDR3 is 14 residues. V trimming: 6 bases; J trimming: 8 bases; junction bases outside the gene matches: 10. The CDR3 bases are TGTGCCAGCAGCCCCGGACAGGCACGAGAGCCCCAGCATTTT. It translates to CASSPGQAREPQHF.

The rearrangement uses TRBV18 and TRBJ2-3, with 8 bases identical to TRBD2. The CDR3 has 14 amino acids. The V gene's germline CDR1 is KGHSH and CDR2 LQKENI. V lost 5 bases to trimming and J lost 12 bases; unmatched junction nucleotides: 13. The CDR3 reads CASSSPGTSFKQYF. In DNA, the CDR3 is TGTGCCAGCTCATCGCCCGGGACTAGTTTCAAACAGTATTTT.

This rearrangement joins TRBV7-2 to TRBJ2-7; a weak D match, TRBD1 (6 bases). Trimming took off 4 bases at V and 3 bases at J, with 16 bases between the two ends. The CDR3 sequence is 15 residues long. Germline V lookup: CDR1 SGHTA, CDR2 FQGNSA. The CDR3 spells CASSWTPGQGYEQYF. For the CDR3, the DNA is TGTGCCAGCAGCTGGACTCCGGGACAAGGCTACGAGCAGTACTTC.

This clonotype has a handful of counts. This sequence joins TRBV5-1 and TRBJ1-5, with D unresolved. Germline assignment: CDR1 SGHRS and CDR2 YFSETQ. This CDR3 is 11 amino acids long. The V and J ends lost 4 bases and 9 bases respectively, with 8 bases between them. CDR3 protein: CASSLPRPQHF. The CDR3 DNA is TGCGCCAGCAGCCTCCCGCGGCCCCAGCATTTT.

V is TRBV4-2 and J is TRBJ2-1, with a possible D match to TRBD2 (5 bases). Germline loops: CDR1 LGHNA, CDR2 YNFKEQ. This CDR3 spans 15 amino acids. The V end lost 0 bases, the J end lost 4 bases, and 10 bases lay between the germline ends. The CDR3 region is CASSQEGSFYNEQFF. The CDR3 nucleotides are TGTGCCAGCAGCCAAGAAGGGAGCTTTTACAATGAGCAGTTCTTC.

The CDR3 DNA sequence: TGCGCCAGCAGCCCCGGACAGGCACCAGGACAGCCCCAGCATTTT. Residues: CASSPGQAPGQPQHF. The chain recombines TRBV4-1 with TRBJ1-5; 7 nucleotides agree with TRBD1. The CDR3 is made up of 15 amino acids. CDR1 is MGHRA, CDR2 YSYEKL, per germline. V gave up 4 bases and J gave up 7 bases; unmatched junction bases: 10.

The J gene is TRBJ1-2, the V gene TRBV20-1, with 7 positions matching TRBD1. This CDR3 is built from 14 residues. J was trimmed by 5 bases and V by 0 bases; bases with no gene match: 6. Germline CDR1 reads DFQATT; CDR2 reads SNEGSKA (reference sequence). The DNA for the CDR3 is TGCAGTGCTAGAGATAACAGGGGAGGGTATGGCTACACCTTC. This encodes CSARDNRGGYGYTF.

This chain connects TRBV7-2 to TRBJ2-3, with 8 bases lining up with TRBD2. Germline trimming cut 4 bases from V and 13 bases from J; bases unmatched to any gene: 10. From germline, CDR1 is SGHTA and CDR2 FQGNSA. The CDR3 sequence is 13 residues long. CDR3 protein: CASSSEGSGSEYF. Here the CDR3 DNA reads TGTGCCAGCAGCTCCGAGGGGAGCGGGAGTGAGTATTTT. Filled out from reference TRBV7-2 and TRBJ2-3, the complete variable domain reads GAGVSQSPSNKVTEKGKDVELRCDPISGHTALYWYRQSLGQGLEFLIYFQGNSAPDKSGLPSDRFSAERTGGSVSTLTIQRTQQEDSAVYLCASSSEGSGSEYFGPGTRLTVL.

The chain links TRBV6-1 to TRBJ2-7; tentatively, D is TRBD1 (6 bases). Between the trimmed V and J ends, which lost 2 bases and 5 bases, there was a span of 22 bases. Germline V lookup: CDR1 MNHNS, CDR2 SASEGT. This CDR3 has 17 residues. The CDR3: CASSEFLLGQSYHEQYF. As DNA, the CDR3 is TGTGCCAGCAGTGAATTCTTATTAGGACAGAGTTACCACGAGCAGTACTTC.

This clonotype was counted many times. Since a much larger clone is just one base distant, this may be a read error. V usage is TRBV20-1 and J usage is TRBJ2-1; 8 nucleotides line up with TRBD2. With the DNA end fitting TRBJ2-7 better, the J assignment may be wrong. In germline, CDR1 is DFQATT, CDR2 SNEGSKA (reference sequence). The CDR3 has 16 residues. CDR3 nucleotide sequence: TGCAGTGCTCCAGGCGGGGGGAGTTTCTCCTACAATGAGCAGTACTTC. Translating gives CSAPGGGSFSYNEQYF.

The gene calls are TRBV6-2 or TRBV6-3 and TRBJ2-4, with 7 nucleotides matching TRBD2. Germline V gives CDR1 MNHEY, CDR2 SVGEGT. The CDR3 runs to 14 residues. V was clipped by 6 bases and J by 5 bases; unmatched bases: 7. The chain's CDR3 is CASSQRDYQNIQYF. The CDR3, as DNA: TGTGCCAGCAGCCAAAGGGACTACCAAAACATTCAGTACTTC.

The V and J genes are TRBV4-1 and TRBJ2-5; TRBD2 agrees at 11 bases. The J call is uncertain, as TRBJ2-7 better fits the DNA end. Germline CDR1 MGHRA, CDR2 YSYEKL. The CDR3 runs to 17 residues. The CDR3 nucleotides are TGCGCCAGCAGCCCTCACCTCTCTAGCGGGGGGTTCGACGAGCAGTACTTC. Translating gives CASSPHLSSGGFDEQYF.

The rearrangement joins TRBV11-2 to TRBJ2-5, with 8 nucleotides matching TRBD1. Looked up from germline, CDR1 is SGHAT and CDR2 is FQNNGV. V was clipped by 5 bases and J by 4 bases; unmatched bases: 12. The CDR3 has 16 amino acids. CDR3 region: CASSPKQGAPAETQYF. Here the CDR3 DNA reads TGTGCCAGCAGCCCTAAGCAGGGGGCGCCTGCAGAGACCCAGTACTTC.

The DNA of the CDR3 is TGCAGTGCTAGCCCCCAGGGTGTAGCGGGGAACGAGCAGTACTTC. It translates to CSASPQGVAGNEQYF. The gene calls are TRBV20-1 and TRBJ2-7; 8 bases line up with TRBD2. Germline values: CDR1 DFQATT, CDR2 SNEGSKA (reference sequence). This CDR3 is 15 amino acids long. V gave up 3 bases and J gave up 5 bases; unmatched junction bases: 12.

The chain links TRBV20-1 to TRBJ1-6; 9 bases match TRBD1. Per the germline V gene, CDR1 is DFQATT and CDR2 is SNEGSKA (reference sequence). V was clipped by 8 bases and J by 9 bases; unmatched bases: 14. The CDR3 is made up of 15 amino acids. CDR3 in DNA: TGCAGTACCAGACGAGCGGACAGGGGAAGTTCACCCCTCCACTTT. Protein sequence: CSTRRADRGSSPLHF.

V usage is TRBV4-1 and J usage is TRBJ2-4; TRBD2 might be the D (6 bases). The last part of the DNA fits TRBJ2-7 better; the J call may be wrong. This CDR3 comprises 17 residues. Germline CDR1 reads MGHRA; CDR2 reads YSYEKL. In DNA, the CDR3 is TGCGCCAGCAGCCAAAACACAGTGGGGACTTCCGACTCCGAGCAGTACTTC. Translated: CASSQNTVGTSDSEQYF.